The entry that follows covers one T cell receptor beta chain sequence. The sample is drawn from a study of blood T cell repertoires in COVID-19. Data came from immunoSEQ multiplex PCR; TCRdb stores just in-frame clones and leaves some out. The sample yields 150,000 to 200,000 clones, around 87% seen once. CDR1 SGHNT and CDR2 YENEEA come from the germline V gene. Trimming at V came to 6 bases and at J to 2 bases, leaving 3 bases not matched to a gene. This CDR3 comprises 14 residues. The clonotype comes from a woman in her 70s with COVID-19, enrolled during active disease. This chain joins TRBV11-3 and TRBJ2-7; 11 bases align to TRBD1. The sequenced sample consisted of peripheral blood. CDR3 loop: CASRPGQGAYEQYF. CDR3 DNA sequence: TGTGCCAGCAGACCGGGACAGGGGGCCTACGAGCAGTACTTC. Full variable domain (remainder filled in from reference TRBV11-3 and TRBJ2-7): EAGVVQSPRYKIIEKKQPVAFWCNPISGHNTLYWYLQNLGQGPELLIRYENEEAVDDSQLPKDRFSAERLKGVDSTLKIQPAELGDSAVYLCASRPGQGAYEQYFGPGTRLTVT.